This passage covers 7 T cell receptor beta chains from one sample sequenced in a study of tumor-infiltrating lymphocytes in localized non-small cell lung cancer. TCRdb keeps only in-frame clones here, not all; method: immunoSEQ multiplex PCR. The sample contains approximately 13,000 clones, over 75% of which appear only once. Sequenced material: uninvolved lung tissue not adjacent to the tumor. Receptors originate from a human donor with non-small cell lung cancer.

This chain connects TRBV4-2 to TRBJ1-1; D unclear. The germline gives CDR1 LGHNA, CDR2 YNFKEQ. V was pared by 2 bases and J by 5 bases, with 6 bases between. The CDR3 consists of 12 residues. The CDR3 region is CASSQSGTEAFF. The CDR3, as DNA: TGTGCCAGCAGCCAAAGTGGGACTGAAGCTTTCTTT.

This chain links TRBV2 with TRBJ2-1; 11 bases line up with TRBD1. The CDR3 has 15 amino acids. CDR1 is SNHLY and CDR2 is FYNNEI in the germline V gene. Germline trimming cut 4 bases from V and 2 bases from J; bases unmatched to any gene: 1. Written as DNA, the CDR3 is TGTGCCAGCAGTGCGGACAGGGGGCCCTACAATGAGCAGTTCTTC. This sequence encodes CASSADRGPYNEQFF.

This clone occurred once. The chain couples TRBV7-9 to TRBJ2-2; TRBD2 aligns across 7 bases. This CDR3 spans 17 amino acids. Losses at the gene ends were 4 bases for V and 1 base for J; bases not matched to a gene: 9. The germline gives CDR1 SEHNR, CDR2 FQNEAQ (reference sequence). CDR3: CASSYVEIAGNTGELFF. CDR3 nucleotide sequence: TGTGCCAGCAGCTATGTTGAAATAGCGGGGAACACCGGGGAGCTGTTTTTT.

In regard to this clone: Other DNA sequences in the same sample also yield this CDR3. The V gene is TRBV4-1, the J gene TRBJ1-5; unclear D gene. The CDR3 spans 15 residues. Germline CDR1 MGHRA, CDR2 YSYEKL. Trimming shortened V by 0 bases and J by 0 bases, and 6 bases separated the two germline ends. CDR3 in DNA: TGCGCCAGCAGCCAAGATCAAGGTAGCAATCAGCCCCAGCATTTT. It specifies CASSQDQGSNQPQHF.

This chain uses TRBV6-5 with TRBJ1-6; 7 bases align to TRBD1. With 6 bases clipped from V and 6 bases from J, the junction kept 2 bases outside the gene matches. Germline CDR1 and CDR2: MNHEY and SVGAGI. This CDR3 comprises 13 residues. The CDR3 loop is CASRRDSNSPLHF. The CDR3 bases are TGTGCCAGCAGACGGGACAGTAATTCACCCCTCCACTTT.

The V call is TRBV6-6, the J call TRBJ1-2; D uncertain. The CDR3 is made up of 15 amino acids. V was pared by 6 bases and J by 8 bases, with 22 bases between. Germline CDR1 reads MNHNY; CDR2 reads SVGAGI (reference sequence). CDR3 sequence: CASSTGEGRSGGYTF. The CDR3 DNA reads TGTGCCAGCAGCACCGGCGAAGGACGTTCGGGGGGCTACACCTTC.

The chain uses TRBV18 and TRBJ2-7, with D uncertain. The CDR3 runs 11 residues. V dropped 4 bases and J dropped 3 bases, with 4 bases sitting between them. Per germline, CDR1 KGHSH and CDR2 LQKENI. The CDR3 here is CASSRDYEQYF. Here the CDR3 DNA reads TGTGCCAGCTCACGCGACTACGAGCAGTACTTC. The whole variable domain, filled in from reference TRBV18 and TRBJ2-7, reads NAGVMQNPRHLVRRRGQEARLRCSPMKGHSHVYWYRQLPEEGLKFMVYLQKENIIDESGMPKERFSAEFPKEGPSILRIQQVVRGDSAAYFCASSRDYEQYFGPGTRLTVT.